Following are 19 T cell receptor beta chains from one sample sequenced in a study of blood T cell repertoires in COVID-19. Generated by immunoSEQ multiplex PCR, the TCRdb table keeps only in-frame clones and is missing some. The table includes approximately 400,000 clones, about four fifths detected once. The sequenced material came from PBMCs or T cells enriched from blood (not recorded which). The receptors stem from a woman aged 50 to 65 who had recovered from COVID-19.

There are a few counts of this clone. The chain joins TRBV6-5 to TRBJ2-2; TRBD2 is a possible D gene (7 bases). The germline V and J ends were trimmed by 7 bases and 5 bases, with 17 bases remaining between them. CDR1 and CDR2 (germline): MNHEY, SVGAGI. There are 15 residues in the CDR3. The CDR3 is CASKRGGTQTGELFF. In DNA, the CDR3 is TGTGCCAGCAAAAGGGGGGGGACACAAACCGGGGAGCTGTTTTTT.

The CDR3 loop reads CASSSHRGGGYTF. DNA for the CDR3: TGTGCCAGCAGTTCGCACAGGGGGGGTGGCTACACCTTC. The rearrangement joins TRBV27 to TRBJ1-2; 8 bases match TRBD1. Germline V lookup: CDR1 MNHEY, CDR2 SMNVEV (reference sequence). Unmatched junction bases numbered 5, after V lost 4 bases and J lost 7 bases. The CDR3 consists of 13 residues.

The CDR3 DNA sequence: TGTGCCAGCTCACCCAACGGGGGTGGGAACACTGAAGCTTTCTTT. Protein: CASSPNGGGNTEAFF. V and J are TRBV18 and TRBJ1-1; D may be TRBD1 (5 bases). Trimming pared 3 bases from V and 1 base from J, leaving 12 bases between. The CDR3 has 15 residues. CDR1 and CDR2 (germline): KGHSH, LQKENI.

This rearrangement joins TRBV5-5 to TRBJ1-2; 10 nucleotides agree with TRBD1. V lost 0 bases, J lost 6 bases, and 8 bases stayed unmatched. The CDR3 runs 16 residues. Germline CDR1 and CDR2: SGHKS and YYEKEE (reference sequence). The CDR3 nucleotides read TGTGCCAGCAGCTTGGGTTTAGGACAGGGGGTGAATGGCTACACCTTC. Translating gives CASSLGLGQGVNGYTF. Together with reference TRBV5-5 and TRBJ1-2, the CDR3 gives the full variable domain: DAGVTQSPTHLIKTRGQQVTLRCSPISGHKSVSWYQQVLGQGPQFIFQYYEKEERGRGNFPDRFSARQFPNYSSELNVNALLLGDSALYLCASSLGLGQGVNGYTFGSGTRLTVV.

The V call is TRBV6-5, the J call TRBJ2-7, with D possibly matching TRBD2 (5 bases). Germline V CDR1 and CDR2: MNHEY, SVGAGI. The length of the CDR3 is 16 residues. V gave up 0 bases and J gave up 0 bases, with 12 bases separating them. CDR3 loop: CASSYSIRGGSYEQYF. The CDR3 DNA sequence: TGTGCCAGCAGTTACTCGATCCGGGGTGGCTCCTACGAGCAGTACTTC.

This clone has more than one count but fewer than ten. In the same sample, other DNA sequences code for this CDR3. The chain employs TRBV9 and TRBJ1-1; no firm D call. The CDR3 is 14 residues long. Germline V gene data show CDR1 as SGDLS and CDR2 as YYNGEE. V shed 0 bases and J shed 2 bases, with 8 bases lying between them. CDR3 sequence: CASSVGPENTEAFF. The CDR3 DNA follows: TGTGCCAGCAGCGTAGGTCCAGAAAACACTGAAGCTTTCTTT.

The chain carries TRBV7-2 and TRBJ1-2; D gene ambiguous. The CDR3 runs 13 residues. The ends were cut back, 0 bases at V and 4 bases at J, with 6 bases in the middle. Per germline, CDR1 SGHTA and CDR2 FQGNSA. For the CDR3, the DNA is TGTGCCAGCAGCTTAGCAGGGAGCTATGGCTACACCTTC. Amino acids: CASSLAGSYGYTF.

This chain's CDR3 is CASTHRQGRQPQHF. The CDR3 DNA reads as TGTGCCAGCACCCACCGGCAGGGAAGGCAGCCCCAGCATTTT. The V and J genes are TRBV6-6 and TRBJ1-5, with a weak D call TRBD1 (5 bases). The CDR3 spans 14 residues. V was pared by 7 bases and J by 7 bases, with 17 bases between. In germline, CDR1 is MNHNY, CDR2 SVGAGI (reference sequence).

J is TRBJ1-2 and V is TRBV7-9; D is possibly TRBD1 (5 bases). The CDR3 covers 14 residues. Between the trimmed V and J ends, which lost 3 bases and 7 bases, there was a span of 15 bases. Per germline, CDR1 SEHNR and CDR2 FQNEAQ (reference sequence). The CDR3 DNA reads TGTGCCAGCAGCTTCAAGGGCGGGACCCCTGGCTACACCTTC. Protein sequence: CASSFKGGTPGYTF.

The chain is built from TRBV28 and TRBJ1-2; 8 positions agree with TRBD1. CDR1 is MDHEN and CDR2 is SYDVKM in the germline V gene. The CDR3 contains 16 residues. V lost 7 bases to trimming and J lost 8 bases; unmatched junction nucleotides: 18. CDR3 sequence reads: CASTVGQAKGLGGYTF. The CDR3 DNA sequence: TGTGCCAGCACTGTGGGACAGGCAAAGGGCCTTGGGGGCTACACCTTC.

This chain connects TRBV5-1 to TRBJ1-5; possibly TRBD1 for D (6 bases). The CDR3 sequence is 15 residues long. V was clipped by 0 bases and J by 3 bases, with 10 bases between them. CDR1 is SGHRS, CDR2 YFSETQ, per germline. CDR3 residues: CASSLEGGPNQPQHF. The DNA for the CDR3 is TGCGCCAGCAGCTTGGAAGGGGGTCCCAATCAGCCCCAGCATTTT.

This chain uses TRBV5-6 with TRBJ2-7, with D possibly matching TRBD1 (6 bases). The CDR3 sequence is 19 residues long. Germline V CDR1 and CDR2: SGHDT, YYEEEE. Trimming took 4 bases from V and 2 from J, leaving 28 bases between them. CDR3 protein: CASSHQHRGQRNSPYEQYF. DNA for the CDR3: TGTGCCAGCAGCCATCAACATCGGGGACAAAGGAATAGCCCCTACGAGCAGTACTTC.

V and J are TRBV25-1 and TRBJ1-1, with 9 bases aligning to TRBD1. CDR1 and CDR2 (germline): MGHDK, SYGVNS. This CDR3 comprises 12 residues. Trimming cost V 4 bases and J 8 bases; bases outside gene matches: 2. In nucleotides, the CDR3 is TGTGCCAGCAGTGGGACAGGGGCCGAAGCTTTCTTT. Translation gives CASSGTGAEAFF.

The gene calls are TRBV4-3 and TRBJ1-1, with D perhaps TRBD1 (6 bases). Trimming left V 1 base short and J 11 bases short, with 14 bases between. The CDR3 is 13 residues long. From germline, CDR1 is LGHNA and CDR2 YSLEER. CDR3 amino acids: CASSQGLQGEAFF. Written as DNA, the CDR3 is TGCGCCAGCAGCCAAGGATTACAGGGAGAGGCTTTCTTT.

This chain connects TRBV7-2 to TRBJ1-5; D is unclear. Trimming shortened V by 3 bases and J by 7 bases, and 7 bases separated the two germline ends. The V gene's germline CDR1 is SGHTA and CDR2 FQGNSA. The CDR3 loop spans 12 amino acids. The CDR3 DNA reads TGTGCCAGCAGCTTCCCAGGACAGCCCCAGCATTTT. It encodes CASSFPGQPQHF.

The V gene is TRBV4-1, the J gene TRBJ1-4; 7 bases match TRBD1. The CDR3 totals 17 residues. Trimming cost V 0 bases and J 2 bases; bases outside gene matches: 6. Per the germline V gene, CDR1 is MGHRA and CDR2 is YSYEKL. The CDR3 DNA follows: TGCGCCAGCAGCCAAGAGTGGGCAGGGGGGACTAATGAAAAACTGTTTTTT. Amino acid sequence: CASSQEWAGGTNEKLFF.

Notes on this clone: The sample contains more than one DNA sequence encoding this CDR3. V gene TRBV30 combines with J gene TRBJ1-2; the match to TRBD1 covers 7 bases. Germline-derived CDR1 and CDR2 are GTSNPN and SVGIG (reference sequence). This CDR3 comprises 12 residues. The V gene end was trimmed by 4 bases and the J gene end by 1 base; junction bases not matched to a gene: 0. CDR3 DNA: TGTGCCTGGACAGGGGGTAACTATGGCTACACCTTC. Translating gives CAWTGGNYGYTF.

This clone has more than one count but fewer than ten. The chain recombines TRBV12-5 with TRBJ1-4, with D possibly TRBD1 on 6 matching bases. V dropped 8 bases and J dropped 7 bases, with 17 bases sitting between them. CDR1 LGHNT and CDR2 FRNRAP come from the germline V gene. CDR3 length equals 14 residues. CDR3 sequence (DNA): TGTGCTAGTCCCCGGGGGGGCGCGGGTGAAAAACTGTTTTTT. This sequence encodes CASPRGGAGEKLFF.

This chain joins TRBV5-4 and TRBJ2-1, with 10 bases lining up with TRBD2. J lost 6 bases, V lost 2 bases, and 2 bases had no gene match. CDR1 is SGHNT and CDR2 is YYREEE in the germline V gene (reference sequence). The CDR3 is made up of 14 amino acids. The CDR3 region is CASSLAGGPNEQFF. The DNA of the CDR3 is TGTGCCAGCAGCTTAGCGGGGGGGCCCAATGAGCAGTTCTTC.